The 31 T cell receptor beta chains given below trace back to one sample, sequenced in a study of blood T cell repertoires in COVID-19. TCRdb keeps only in-frame clones here, not all; method: immunoSEQ multiplex PCR. The repertoire holds 200,000 to 250,000 clones, with around 89% as singletons. The sequencing sample was made of PBMCs or T cells enriched from blood (not recorded which). These receptor sequences come from a young woman who had recovered from COVID-19.

This rearrangement joins TRBV3-1 (or the pseudogene TRBV3-2) to TRBJ2-7; 11 positions match TRBD2. Looked up from germline, CDR1 is LGHDT and CDR2 is YNNKEL (reference sequence). The CDR3 sequence is 14 residues long. Unmatched junction bases numbered 5, after V lost 6 bases and J lost 4 bases. The DNA for the CDR3 is TGTGCCAGCAGTCCACTAGCGGGGGTTTACGAGCAGTACTTC. This codes for CASSPLAGVYEQYF.

This clone was detected a few times. The chain employs TRBV9 and TRBJ2-6; TRBD2 agrees at 9 bases. The V gene's germline CDR1 is SGDLS and CDR2 YYNGEE. Trimming removed 4 bases from V and 0 bases from J; junction bases left unmatched: 8. The CDR3 totals 18 residues. The CDR3 is CASSPRAGGASGANVLTF. CDR3 nucleotides: TGTGCCAGCAGCCCGCGAGCGGGAGGCGCCTCTGGGGCCAACGTCCTGACTTTC. Drawing the rest from reference TRBV9 and TRBJ2-6, the complete variable domain is DSGVTQTPKHLITATGQRVTLRCSPRSGDLSVYWYQQSLDQGLQFLIQYYNGEERAKGNILERFSAQQFPDLHSELNLSSLELGDSALYFCASSPRAGGASGANVLTFGAGSRLTVL.

The chain joins TRBV5-1 to TRBJ2-7; 7 nucleotides line up with TRBD1. With 3 bases clipped from V and 0 bases from J, the junction kept 9 bases outside the gene matches. This CDR3 has 16 amino acids. From germline, CDR1 is SGHRS and CDR2 YFSETQ. Written as DNA, the CDR3 is TGCGCCAGCAGCTCCGGGACAGCCGCGAGCTCCTACGAGCAGTACTTC. Its translation: CASSSGTAASSYEQYF. Full variable domain (rest looked up from reference TRBV5-1 and TRBJ2-7): KAGVTQTPRYLIKTRGQQVTLSCSPISGHRSVSWYQQTPGQGLQFLFEYFSETQRNKGNFPGRFSGRQFSNSRSEMNVSTLELGDSALYLCASSSGTAASSYEQYFGPGTRLTVT.

J is TRBJ1-5 and V is TRBV7-2; possible D gene TRBD1, 5 bases. V shed 5 bases and J shed 0 bases, with 14 bases lying between them. This CDR3 is built from 16 residues. Germline loops: CDR1 SGHTA, CDR2 FQGNSA. CDR3 sequence (DNA): TGTGCCAGCAGCATTGCTGGAACAGGTAGCAATCAGCCCCAGCATTTT. It specifies CASSIAGTGSNQPQHF.

The chain carries TRBV7-9 and TRBJ1-2; a weak D match, TRBD1 (6 bases). Trimming left V 3 bases short and J 1 base short, with 12 bases between. Germline-derived CDR1 and CDR2 are SEHNR and FQNEAQ (reference sequence). The CDR3 has 15 residues. The CDR3, as DNA: TGTGCCAGCAGCTTTTCCTCGGACAGTAACTATGGCTACACCTTC. This gives the protein CASSFSSDSNYGYTF. The variable domain in full, with the rest retrieved from reference TRBV7-9 and TRBJ1-2, is DTGVSQNPRHKITKRGQNVTFRCDPISEHNRLYWYRQTLGQGPEFLTYFQNEAQLEKSRLLSDRFSAERPKGSFSTLEIQRTEQGDSAMYLCASSFSSDSNYGYTFGSGTRLTVV.

The V call is TRBV28, the J call TRBJ2-2; D unclear. V was trimmed by 6 bases and J by 5 bases, leaving 7 bases between them. CDR1 is MDHEN and CDR2 is SYDVKM in the germline V gene. The CDR3 spans 12 residues. This CDR3 reads CASSYSTGELFF. DNA of the CDR3: TGTGCCAGCAGCTATTCTACCGGGGAGCTGTTTTTT. The full variable domain, its missing parts supplied by reference TRBV28 and TRBJ2-2, is DVKVTQSSRYLVKRTGEKVFLECVQDMDHENMFWYRQDPGLGLRLIYFSYDVKMKEKGDIPEGYSVSREKKERFSLILESASTNQTSMYLCASSYSTGELFFGEGSRLTVL.

The genes are TRBV4-2 and TRBJ2-1; D may be TRBD1 (6 bases). The germline V and J ends were trimmed by 3 bases and 2 bases, with 23 bases remaining between them. The CDR3 is 19 residues long. In germline, CDR1 is LGHNA, CDR2 YNFKEQ. CDR3 region: CASSHRANMNRVPYNEQFF. CDR3 in DNA: TGTGCCAGCAGCCACCGAGCAAATATGAACAGGGTTCCCTACAATGAGCAGTTCTTC.

This chain connects TRBV30 to TRBJ1-5, with a weak D call TRBD1 (5 bases). Per the germline V gene, CDR1 is GTSNPN and CDR2 is SVGIG (reference sequence). The CDR3 has 17 amino acids. The V and J ends lost 2 bases and 0 bases respectively, with 17 bases between them. CDR3 sequence (DNA): TGTGCCTGGAGTTGGGGGGGTCGGGGACCTAGCAATCAGCCCCAGCATTTT. It codes for CAWSWGGRGPSNQPQHF.

The rearrangement uses TRBV9 and TRBJ1-1, with D tentatively TRBD1 (5 bases). This CDR3 spans 16 amino acids. Trimming took off 0 bases at V and 4 bases at J, with 16 bases between the two ends. Germline loops: CDR1 SGDLS, CDR2 YYNGEE. CDR3 coding DNA: TGTGCCAGCAGCGTAGATAGGGGAACAAGGCTCACTGAAGCTTTCTTT. Its translation: CASSVDRGTRLTEAFF.

The V and J genes are TRBV30 and TRBJ2-3, with 7 bases lining up with TRBD2. This CDR3 has 14 amino acids. V was pared by 2 bases and J by 8 bases, with 10 bases of the junction left unmatched. Germline V gives CDR1 GTSNPN, CDR2 SVGIG (reference sequence). The CDR3 reads CAWSWSRGTGTQYF. As DNA, the CDR3 is TGTGCCTGGAGTTGGTCGCGGGGGACGGGTACGCAGTATTTT.

The genes are TRBV7-2 and TRBJ1-6, with 7 bases identical to TRBD1. The CDR3 contains 19 residues. V was clipped by 3 bases and J by 0 bases; unmatched bases: 11. Germline CDR1 is SGHTA and CDR2 is FQGNSA. The CDR3 sequence is CASSFRSGTAVSYNSPLHF. The CDR3 DNA follows: TGTGCCAGCAGCTTCCGGTCCGGGACAGCGGTCTCCTATAATTCACCCCTCCACTTT.

The gene calls are TRBV5-1 and TRBJ1-1; D is undetermined. Trimming took off 0 bases at V and 0 bases at J, with 9 bases between the two ends. The CDR3 contains 15 residues. CDR1 and CDR2 (germline): SGHRS, YFSETQ. CDR3 sequence reads: CASSLDSGLNTEAFF. DNA of the CDR3: TGCGCCAGCAGCTTGGATTCAGGCTTGAACACTGAAGCTTTCTTT.

The chain links TRBV2 to TRBJ2-3; 13 positions match TRBD2. After removal of 9 bases from V and 4 bases from J, the junction contained 13 bases not matched to a gene. The germline CDR1 and CDR2 sequences are SNHLY and FYNNEI. CDR3 length: 17 residues. The CDR3 loop reads CARRRTSGSSLADTQYF. CDR3 DNA: TGTGCCAGGCGCAGGACTAGCGGGAGTTCATTGGCAGATACGCAGTATTTT.

The chain couples TRBV4-3 to TRBJ1-3, with D perhaps matching TRBD1 (6 bases). Germline-derived CDR1 and CDR2 are LGHNA and YSLEER. Trimming took 3 bases from V and 0 from J, leaving 15 bases between them. This CDR3 has 17 amino acids. The CDR3 DNA follows: TGCGCCAGCAGCCACATCAGGGGACCTGACTCTGGAAACACCATATATTTT. Translation: CASSHIRGPDSGNTIYF.

The sample holds one count of this clone. The chain has TRBV11-2 and TRBJ2-7; D call uncertain. Trimming pared 3 bases from V and 7 bases from J, leaving 10 bases between. Germline V gene lookup returns CDR1 SGHAT and CDR2 FQNNGV. The CDR3 has 12 residues. The CDR3 protein is CASSFPPPEQYF. The CDR3 nucleotides read TGTGCCAGCAGCTTCCCCCCTCCTGAGCAGTACTTC.

This sequence joins TRBV28 and TRBJ1-5, with 7 bases lining up with TRBD1. With 5 bases clipped from V and 2 bases from J, the junction kept 6 bases outside the gene matches. This CDR3 contains 15 residues. Germline V gene sequence: CDR1 MDHEN, CDR2 SYDVKM. CDR3 amino acids: CASSAQGKGNQPQHF. CDR3 nucleotides: TGTGCCAGCAGTGCACAGGGGAAAGGCAATCAGCCCCAGCATTTT.

The chain recombines TRBV6-6 with TRBJ2-4, with TRBD2 identical over 7 bases. Germline CDR1 MNHNY, CDR2 SVGAGI (reference sequence). The CDR3 spans 12 residues. J lost 10 bases, V lost 11 bases, and 11 bases had no gene match. The CDR3 loop reads CAAGVPIGIQYF. The CDR3, as DNA: TGTGCCGCGGGGGTGCCCATTGGGATTCAGTACTTC.

This chain connects TRBV29-1 to TRBJ1-2, with 7 bases aligning to TRBD1. This CDR3 is 11 amino acids long. Trimming cost V 8 bases and J 12 bases; bases outside gene matches: 12. Germline-derived CDR1 and CDR2 are SQVTM and ANQGSEA. In DNA, the CDR3 is TGCAGCCTAACCGACAGGGAGATAAACACCTTC. Translation: CSLTDREINTF.

The chain is built from TRBV9 and TRBJ2-1, with 10 positions matching TRBD2. J was trimmed by 7 bases and V by 3 bases; bases with no gene match: 19. Germline CDR1 and CDR2: SGDLS and YYNGEE. There are 19 residues in the CDR3. The CDR3 spells CASSALPPLLAGVSNEQFF. CDR3 nucleotide sequence: TGTGCCAGCAGCGCTCTACCTCCACTCCTAGCGGGAGTATCGAATGAGCAGTTCTTC.

The chain has TRBV20-1 and TRBJ1-6; weak D call: TRBD1 (6 bases). V lost 3 bases to trimming and J lost 9 bases, with 12 bases between them. Germline CDR1 DFQATT, CDR2 SNEGSKA (reference sequence). The CDR3 runs to 13 residues. The CDR3 region has the DNA TGCAGTGCTAGTGAACAGGGTGGTTCACCCCTCCACTTT. Translation gives CSASEQGGSPLHF.

This clone was seen just once. The chain couples TRBV29-1 to TRBJ2-1, with 9 bases aligning to TRBD2. The V gene end was trimmed by 1 base and the J gene end by 4 bases; junction bases not matched to a gene: 2. The CDR3 length is 14 residues. Germline loops: CDR1 SQVTM, CDR2 ANQGSEA. The CDR3: CSVEAAGGYNEQFF. In DNA form, the CDR3 reads TGCAGCGTTGAAGCGGCGGGAGGGTACAATGAGCAGTTCTTC.

The chain has TRBV4-1 and TRBJ2-3, with TRBD2 as a possible D gene (5 bases). Trimming left V 4 bases short and J 0 bases short, with 26 bases between. This CDR3 comprises 20 residues. From germline, CDR1 is MGHRA and CDR2 YSYEKL. The CDR3 nucleotides read TGCGCCAGCAGCCGCCTCACTAGAGCGGATCCTTATCATAGCACAGATACGCAGTATTTT. As protein: CASSRLTRADPYHSTDTQYF.

This chain joins TRBV24-1 and TRBJ1-5; TRBD1 matches at 9 bases. Germline V gene sequence: CDR1 KGHDR, CDR2 SFDVKD. This CDR3 comprises 14 residues. Unmatched junction bases numbered 3, after V lost 5 bases and J lost 5 bases. This CDR3 reads CATSGQGEYQPQHF. The CDR3 coding sequence is TGTGCCACCAGTGGACAGGGGGAGTATCAGCCCCAGCATTTT.

The genes are TRBV5-1 and TRBJ1-5; 7 bases match TRBD1. The junction had 9 bases not matched to a gene; V was cut back by 4 bases and J by 5 bases. The CDR3 covers 15 residues. Germline-derived CDR1 and CDR2 are SGHRS and YFSETQ. CDR3 nucleotide sequence: TGCGCCAGCAGCCCCAACACAGGGGTCGATCAGCCCCAGCATTTT. Translation: CASSPNTGVDQPQHF.

V is TRBV7-3 and J is TRBJ2-1; D unresolved. The CDR3 has 13 residues. Germline V CDR1 and CDR2: SGHTA, FQGTGA. V was shortened by 1 base and J by 9 bases, with 10 bases between the two germline ends. In DNA form, the CDR3 reads TGTGCCAGCAGCTTAATTGAGGCAGCTGAGCAGTTCTTC. This translates into CASSLIEAAEQFF.

J is TRBJ2-5 and V is TRBV7-3, with 7 bases matching TRBD1. Germline CDR1 reads SGHTA; CDR2 reads FQGTGA. The CDR3 consists of 13 residues. Trimming removed 5 bases from V and 4 bases from J; junction bases left unmatched: 4. In nucleotides, the CDR3 is TGTGCCAGCAGCCCAAACAGGGGAGAGACCCAGTACTTC. Protein: CASSPNRGETQYF.

The chain joins TRBV19 to TRBJ2-7; TRBD2 matches 9 bases. The CDR3 is 15 amino acids. V dropped 7 bases and J dropped 2; count of bases not matched to a gene: 9. Germline V gene sequence: CDR1 LNHDA, CDR2 SQIVND (reference sequence). Written as DNA, the CDR3 is TGTGCCAGTACCATGGGGGCTAGCGGGACCTACGAGCAGTACTTC. Residues: CASTMGASGTYEQYF.

The chain couples TRBV9 to TRBJ1-2; 8 bases match TRBD1. V trimming: 2 bases; J trimming: 8 bases; junction bases outside the gene matches: 5. Germline CDR1 SGDLS, CDR2 YYNGEE. The length of the CDR3 is 13 residues. The CDR3 region is CASSVDGQGGYTF. Here the CDR3 DNA reads TGTGCCAGCAGCGTGGACGGACAGGGAGGCTACACCTTC.

The chain carries TRBV15 and TRBJ1-4; D is possibly TRBD1 (5 bases). V was pared by 0 bases and J by 2 bases, with 10 bases between. Germline-derived CDR1 and CDR2 are LNHNV and YYDKDF (reference sequence). The length of the CDR3 is 16 residues. DNA of the CDR3: TGTGCCACCAGCAGAGAGAGAAGGGGCACTAATGAAAAACTGTTTTTT. Its protein product is CATSRERRGTNEKLFF.

The chain joins TRBV29-1 to TRBJ2-3; 8 positions agree with TRBD2. V shed 7 bases, J shed 0 bases, and the junction held 6 bases outside the gene matches. This CDR3 is 14 amino acids long. Germline assignment: CDR1 SQVTM and CDR2 ANQGSEA. This CDR3 reads CSAVAGISTDTQYF. The CDR3 DNA reads TGCAGCGCTGTAGCGGGAATAAGCACAGATACGCAGTATTTT.

The chain is built from TRBV19 and TRBJ1-5; no clear D. Trimming cost V 8 bases and J 5 bases, with 7 bases left between them. Germline V gives CDR1 LNHDA, CDR2 SQIVND (reference sequence). This CDR3 contains 11 residues. CDR3 in amino acids: CASGMYQPQHF. The CDR3 DNA reads as TGTGCCAGTGGCATGTATCAGCCCCAGCATTTT.